This T cell receptor beta chain was identified during a study of cytomegalovirus exposure and HLA in healthy donors. The method was immunoSEQ multiplex PCR; TCRdb's version includes in-frame clones alone and lacks a portion of them. The sample carries 260,000 or so clones, approximately 87% recorded once. The receptor was derived from a man aged 18-30 years in good health and CMV-seronegative. The sequenced sample was PBMCs.

The DNA for the CDR3 is TGCGCCAGCAGCTCGGACGGGACAGGGGGAGAAAAACTGTTTTTT. Protein: CASSSDGTGGEKLFF. J is TRBJ1-4 and V is TRBV5-1, with 11 bases lining up with TRBD1. This CDR3 is built from 15 residues. V lost 3 bases, J lost 8 bases, and 6 bases stayed unmatched. Germline lookup yields CDR1 SGHRS and CDR2 YFSETQ.